This T cell receptor (beta chain) was identified during a study of blood T cell repertoires in COVID-19. The CDR3 totals 14 residues. Per the germline V gene, CDR1 is LNHDA and CDR2 is SQIVND (reference sequence). Trimming removed 7 bases from V and 9 bases from J; junction bases left unmatched: 7. Libraries were prepared by immunoSEQ multiplex PCR; TCRdb keeps only in-frame clonotypes and omits some of them. The table lists about 140,000 clones, around 82% of them singletons. Sequencing was performed on peripheral blood. The sequence came from a human donor in a cohort sampled during active COVID-19. The chain recombines TRBV19 with TRBJ2-1, with 12 bases lining up with TRBD1. Here the CDR3 reads CASTLGQGAPEQFF. CDR3 bases: TGTGCCAGTACCCTGGGACAGGGGGCCCCTGAGCAGTTCTTC. The entire variable domain, with the rest obtained from reference TRBV19 and TRBJ2-1, is as follows: DGGITQSPKYLFRKEGQNVTLSCEQNLNHDAMYWYRQDPGQGLRLIYYSQIVNDFQKGDIAEGYSVSREKKESFPLTVTSAQKNPTAFYLCASTLGQGAPEQFFGPGTRLTVL.